Ten or more counts support the clone carrying this T cell receptor beta chain. Antigen: not known. The record originates from a study of molecular identifiers for immune sequencing clone quantification. Broader study findings: Shared barcodes on identical TCR molecules could underestimate the sizes of highly expanded clones. Naive cells had under 1% of molecules in clones above 20 RNA copies, effectors over 99%. Jurkat TCR RNA that was spiked in from one cell was reportedly detectable among around 1 million naive cells.

The germline V gene has CDR1 DFQATT and CDR2 SNEGSKA (reference sequence). The CDR3 runs to 16 residues. After removal of 6 bases from V and 5 bases from J, the junction contained 15 bases not matched to a gene. The authors built bulk TCR libraries by previously described methods with listed TCR primers. TCRdb processed the PCR reads anew with MiXCR; each CDR3 protein has one entry. The data show over 600,000 distinct CDR3 sequences, with about 20% seen just once and approximately 0.9% held by the top ten. This TCR derives from a human donor in good health. Some libraries in this study had Jurkat cell RNA spiked in. The specimen was naive CD8+ T cells from blood, with Jurkat cell RNA spiked in. Subset meaning: FACS-sorted CD8+CD4-CCR7+CD45RA+ naive T cells. This chain joins TRBV20-1 and TRBJ2-3; 9 bases fit TRBD2. The CDR3 sequence: CSAPGEAGGFVDTQYF. CDR3 DNA: TGCAGTGCACCGGGTGAGGCGGGAGGGTTCGTAGATACGCAGTATTTT.